This T cell receptor beta chain comes out of a study of regulatory T cells in long-lasting Graves disease. Study-wide background: Duration of antithyroid drug therapy among newly diagnosed Graves' patients was under 3 months.

As to time point: newly diagnosed GD, antithyroid drugs for less than 3 months. PBMC RNA was the source of the TCR library. In this sample, this clonotype turned up many times. Relying on iRepertoire HTBI primers and Arm-PCR of CDR3 regions, the team built TCR beta libraries. MiXCR, run by TCRdb on the multiplex PCR reads, gives a single entry per CDR3 protein. Here the sample spans some 330,000 distinct CDR3 sequences, about 10% being singletons. This CDR3 region has 11 residues. Trimming took 4 bases from V and 3 from J, leaving 4 bases between them. Germline CDR1 is MNHNS and CDR2 is SASEGT. The data also belong to a second study, concerning T cells in Graves' hyperthyroidism and ophthalmopathy. From that paper: Expanded thyroid clonotypes (above 0.001) were mostly also found in blood.

This receptor was obtained from a woman aged 18-29 years with Graves disease. The chain links TRBV6-1 to TRBJ2-7; D is unclear. Material: peripheral blood mononuclear cells (PBMCs), obtained at new diagnosis, from a patient treated with antithyroid drugs. The CDR3 DNA is TGTGCCAGCAGTGGTTTCTACGAGCAGTACGTC. Protein: CASSGFYEQYV.